This T cell receptor beta chain was found in a study of blood T cell repertoires in COVID-19. The wider study: Researchers got acute and convalescent COVID-19 samples from the United States, Italy and Spain. PBMCs, B-cell-depleted T cells, or T cells provided the cDNA or gDNA that made up the material.

Per the study methods: Nucleated cell counts were estimated from reference gene primer amplification. Data came from immunoSEQ multiplex PCR; TCRdb stores just in-frame clones and leaves some out. V and J calls and clone size come straight from that table; D and trimming were deduced from the DNA. The sample lists 190,000 or so clones, approximately 85% occurring once. Participant reports of clinical history set cohort assignment. Germline CDR1 reads SGDLS; CDR2 reads YYNGEE. The CDR3 has 14 residues. The V end lost 3 bases, the J end lost 2 bases, and 12 bases lay between the germline ends. The chain carries TRBV9 and TRBJ2-7, with TRBD1 as a possible D gene (6 bases). Specimen: PBMCs or T cells enriched from blood (not recorded which). This clonotype was obtained from a woman in her thirties who had recovered from COVID-19. CDR3 bases: TGTGCCAGCAGCGCCGGGACAATAGCCTACGAGCAGTACTTC. Its translation is CASSAGTIAYEQYF.